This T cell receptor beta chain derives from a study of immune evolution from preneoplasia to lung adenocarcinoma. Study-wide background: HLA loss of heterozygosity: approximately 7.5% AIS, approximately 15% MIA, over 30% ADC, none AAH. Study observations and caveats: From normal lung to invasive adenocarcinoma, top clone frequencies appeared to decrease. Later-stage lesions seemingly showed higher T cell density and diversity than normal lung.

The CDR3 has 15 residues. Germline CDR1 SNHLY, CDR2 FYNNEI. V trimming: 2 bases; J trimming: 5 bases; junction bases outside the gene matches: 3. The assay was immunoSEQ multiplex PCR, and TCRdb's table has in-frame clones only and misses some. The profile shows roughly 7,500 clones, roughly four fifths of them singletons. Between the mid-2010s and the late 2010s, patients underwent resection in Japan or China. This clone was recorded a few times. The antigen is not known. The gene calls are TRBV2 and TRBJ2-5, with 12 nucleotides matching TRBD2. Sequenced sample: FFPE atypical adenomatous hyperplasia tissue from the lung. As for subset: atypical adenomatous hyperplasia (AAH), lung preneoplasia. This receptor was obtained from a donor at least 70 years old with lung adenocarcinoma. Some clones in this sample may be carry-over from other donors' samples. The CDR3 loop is CASSEFGLAGETQYF. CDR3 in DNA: TGTGCCAGCAGTGAATTTGGACTAGCGGGGGAGACCCAGTACTTC. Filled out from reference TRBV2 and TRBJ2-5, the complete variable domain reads EPEVTQTPSHQVTQMGQEVILRCVPISNHLYFYWYRQILGQKVEFLVSFYNNEISEKSEIFDDQFSVERPDGSNFTLKIRSTKLEDSAMYFCASSEFGLAGETQYFGPGTRLLVL.